Below are 16 T cell receptor beta chains sequenced from a single sample in a study of CD8 T cells in Susac syndrome. Reverse transcription used roughly 0.5 to 1 ug RNA and random hexamers. Each CDR3 protein gets one entry after TCRdb re-called the immunoSEQ multiplex PCR reads with MiXCR. The sample includes 160,000 or so distinct CDR3 sequences, about 90% of them seen just once. The specimen sequenced was CD4+ T cells from PBMCs. The receptors were gathered from a human donor in good health.

V is TRBV5-1 and J is TRBJ2-4, with D perhaps TRBD1 (6 bases). Germline V gives CDR1 SGHRS, CDR2 YFSETQ. The CDR3 totals 14 residues. The V end was cut by 5 bases, the J end by 5 bases, with 14 bases between. Here the CDR3 reads CASRIQGLENIQYF. CDR3 DNA sequence: TGCGCCAGCAGAATACAGGGTCTGGAAAACATTCAGTACTTC. Using reference TRBV5-1 and TRBJ2-4 for the parts outside the CDR3, the full variable domain is KAGVTQTPRYLIKTRGQQVTLSCSPISGHRSVSWYQQTPGQGLQFLFEYFSETQRNKGNFPGRFSGRQFSNSRSEMNVSTLELGDSALYLCASRIQGLENIQYFGAGTRLSVL.

DNA of the CDR3: TGTGCCATCGGAGAGTTCTACGAGCAGTACTTC. It translates to CAIGEFYEQYF. The gene calls are TRBV10-3 and TRBJ2-7; D is undetermined. The germline V gene has CDR1 ENHRY and CDR2 SYGVKD. The V end was cut by 8 bases, the J end by 3 bases, with 8 bases between. The CDR3 sequence is 11 residues long.

The J gene is TRBJ2-7, the V gene TRBV2; 7 positions agree with TRBD1. The length of the CDR3 is 15 residues. V trimming: 4 bases; J trimming: 0 bases; junction bases outside the gene matches: 6. In germline, CDR1 is SNHLY, CDR2 FYNNEI. The CDR3: CASSGDSLNSYEQYF. CDR3 DNA: TGTGCCAGCAGTGGGGACAGCCTCAACTCCTACGAGCAGTACTTC. Together with reference TRBV2 and TRBJ2-7, the CDR3 gives the full variable domain: EPEVTQTPSHQVTQMGQEVILRCVPISNHLYFYWYRQILGQKVEFLVSFYNNEISEKSEIFDDQFSVERPDGSNFTLKIRSTKLEDSAMYFCASSGDSLNSYEQYFGPGTRLTVT.

The chain couples TRBV5-1 to TRBJ1-5, with D perhaps TRBD1 (5 bases). The germline V gene has CDR1 SGHRS and CDR2 YFSETQ. The V end lost 2 bases, the J end lost 6 bases, and 12 bases lay between the germline ends. This CDR3 has 14 residues. This CDR3 is CASSFEGTGQPQHF. CDR3 coding DNA: TGCGCCAGCAGCTTTGAGGGGACGGGTCAGCCCCAGCATTTT.

This sequence joins TRBV4-3 and TRBJ2-7; D possibly matches TRBD1 or TRBD2 (7 bases each). The CDR3 runs to 16 residues. Germline V lookup: CDR1 LGHNA, CDR2 YSLEER. Trimming took 0 bases from V and 7 from J, leaving 19 bases between them. CDR3 amino acids: CASSQDLGGRGGEQYF. CDR3 in DNA: TGCGCCAGCAGCCAAGATCTTGGCGGCAGGGGGGGAGAGCAGTACTTC.

The rearrangement uses TRBV9 and TRBJ2-1, with D possibly TRBD1 on 6 matching bases. V lost 1 base, J lost 9 bases, and 17 bases lay in between. Germline assignment: CDR1 SGDLS and CDR2 YYNGEE. The CDR3 has 15 amino acids. The CDR3 DNA reads TGTGCCAGCAGCGTACAGGGGAACCTTTTGGCTGAGCAGTTCTTC. This codes for CASSVQGNLLAEQFF.

This chain uses TRBV18 with TRBJ2-1; D gene ambiguous. The CDR3 runs 15 residues. The V and J ends lost 2 bases and 7 bases respectively, with 15 bases between them. Germline loops: CDR1 KGHSH, CDR2 LQKENI. CDR3 bases: TGTGCCAGCTCACCATCGAACTTATATTTTAATGAGCAGTTCTTC. The encoded protein is CASSPSNLYFNEQFF.

The rearrangement links TRBV11-2 to TRBJ2-7, with a weak D call TRBD1 (6 bases). Germline CDR1 is SGHAT and CDR2 is FQNNGV. The CDR3 consists of 16 residues. Trimming cost V 5 bases and J 1 base, with 18 bases left between them. The CDR3 loop is CASSPRRGSVSYEQYF. The CDR3 DNA is TGTGCCAGCAGCCCTAGAAGGGGGAGTGTTTCCTACGAGCAGTACTTC.

The chain couples TRBV6-6 to TRBJ1-2; perhaps TRBD1 as D (6 bases). Trimming took off 7 bases at V and 4 bases at J, with 16 bases between the two ends. Germline CDR1 and CDR2: MNHNY and SVGAGI (reference sequence). The CDR3 sequence is 14 residues long. Here the CDR3 reads CASKVTGLTYGYTF. The CDR3 coding sequence is TGTGCCAGCAAGGTTACAGGGTTAACCTATGGCTACACCTTC.

This clonotype was recorded a few times. This chain uses TRBV19 with TRBJ1-2, with D uncertain. Trimming stripped 5 bases from V and 3 bases from J, with 1 base between. In germline, CDR1 is LNHDA, CDR2 SQIVND (reference sequence). This CDR3 region has 10 residues. The CDR3 DNA sequence: TGTGCCAGTAGTGACTATGGCTACACCTTC. Protein sequence: CASSDYGYTF.

The chain couples TRBV28 to TRBJ2-1, with D perhaps matching TRBD1 (6 bases). The length of the CDR3 is 13 residues. Germline V gives CDR1 MDHEN, CDR2 SYDVKM. Trimming cost V 4 bases and J 15 bases, with 19 bases left between them. Here the CDR3 DNA reads TGTGCCAGCAGTTCACAGGGATCCACCTCCCCGTTCTTC. Protein: CASSSQGSTSPFF.

Note on this clonotype: One end of the junction does not line up with germline, which may come from a read error. This chain connects TRBV6-1 to TRBJ2-2; D may be TRBD2 (6 bases). This CDR3 comprises 15 residues. Germline V gene data show CDR1 as MNHNS and CDR2 as SASEGT. CDR3 bases: TGTGCCAACAGTGAGTGGACTACGAACACCGGGGAGCTGTTTTTT. Translating it yields CANSEWTTNTGELFF.

The chain carries TRBV6-5 and TRBJ1-1; 8 nucleotides align to TRBD1. From germline, CDR1 is MNHEY and CDR2 SVGAGI. The CDR3 is 15 residues long. Germline trimming cut 0 bases from V and 3 bases from J; bases unmatched to any gene: 3. The CDR3 loop reads CASSYSPQGDTEAFF. The CDR3 bases are TGTGCCAGCAGTTACTCGCCACAGGGGGACACTGAAGCTTTCTTT.

This clonotype has only a few counts. The CDR3 bases are TGTGCCAGCAGCCAAGGAGGGACCCAGTACTTC. Translating gives CASSQGGTQYF. The V gene is TRBV6-2 or TRBV6-3, the J gene TRBJ2-5; D is perhaps TRBD2 (5 bases). CDR1 and CDR2 (germline): MNHEY, SVGEGT. The CDR3 has 11 residues. Trimming took off 6 bases at V and 7 bases at J, with 9 bases between the two ends.

V gene TRBV5-1 combines with J gene TRBJ2-5; TRBD1 agrees at 10 bases. The J segment lost 5 bases and the V segment lost 4 bases, leaving 8 bases of the junction unmatched. This CDR3 is 15 amino acids long. Germline CDR1 SGHRS, CDR2 YFSETQ. The CDR3 DNA sequence: TGCGCCAGCAGCATGATGACAGGGGGCGCGGAGACCCAGTACTTC. It is translated as CASSMMTGGAETQYF.

The chain links TRBV7-9 to TRBJ1-6; 11 bases are shared with TRBD1. CDR3 length: 15 amino acids. Per germline, CDR1 SEHNR and CDR2 FQNEAQ (reference sequence). J lost 8 bases, V lost 6 bases, and 6 bases had no gene match. CDR3 DNA: TGTGCCAGCAGTTCCCGGGACAGGGGGGATTCACCCCTCCACTTT. Protein sequence: CASSSRDRGDSPLHF.